Shown below are 5 T cell receptor beta chains from a single sample sequenced in a study of Tregs in tolerant kidney transplant recipients. Related graft donors supplied nonmyeloablative bone marrow transplants, and mixed chimerism was transient. Some clones are missing from TCRdb's copy, which holds only in-frame ones; the method was immunoSEQ multiplex PCR. The sample spans about 2,400 clones; the ten largest clones claim less than 45%. The starting material was CD8+ T cells from blood (PBMCs), obtained 6 months after the transplant. Source of these receptors: a human patient who received a combined kidney and bone marrow transplant. Some of the T cells might come from the graft donor.

Of note for this clone: The CDR3 end lies 3 residues beyond the end of the read and is filled in from the germline J gene. The chain is built from TRBV5-1 and TRBJ2-7; 8 nucleotides match TRBD1. This CDR3 has 17 amino acids. Trimming cost V 0 bases and J 0 bases; bases outside gene matches: 8. CDR1 is SGHRS and CDR2 is YFSETQ in the germline V gene. CDR3 DNA (partial): TGCGCCAGCAGCTTGGCCAGCGACAGGGGTAACTCCTACGAG. This codes for CASSLASDRGNSYE. The entire CDR3 reads CASSLASDRGNSYEQYF.

According to its frequency, this clone is medium-sized. The CDR3 end falls 3 residues outside the read, so it is completed with the germline J gene. The J gene is TRBJ2-3, the V gene TRBV20-1, with D perhaps TRBD1 (6 bases). Trimming stripped 1 base from V and 2 bases from J, with 13 bases between. Germline assignment: CDR1 DFQATT and CDR2 SNEGSKA (reference sequence). The CDR3 sequence is 15 residues long. Partial CDR3 DNA: TGCAGTGCTAGAGGGACAGTGATCCCCACAGATACG. This gives the protein CSARGTVIPTDT. The whole CDR3 reads CSARGTVIPTDTQYF.

This clone is medium-sized (0.01 to 0.1%) by frequency. Read data end 3 residues before the CDR3 end; the end is taken from the germline J gene. V usage is TRBV5-1 and J usage is TRBJ2-5, with 7 bases lining up with TRBD1. Trimming removed 7 bases from V and 5 bases from J; junction bases left unmatched: 8. The length of the CDR3 is 13 residues. CDR1 and CDR2 from the germline V gene are SGHRS and YFSETQ. The CDR3 bases that were read are TGCGCCAGCCCCCTAGGGGGCAGGGAGACC. Its protein is CASPLGGRET. The complete CDR3 sequence is CASPLGGRETQYF.

On this clone itself: A junction boundary mismatches the germline segment, possibly from a read error. The read comes to an end 3 residues before the CDR3 does, leaving the germline J gene to fill in the end. The sample has other DNA sequences that encode this CDR3 too. This chain links TRBV5-1 with TRBJ1-1; D not certain. The CDR3 consists of 13 residues. Germline V gene sequence: CDR1 SGHRS, CDR2 YFSETQ. The part of the CDR3 DNA that was read is TGTGCCAGCAGCTTTACGGGCGGGACTGAA. It is translated as CASSFTGGTE. The whole CDR3 sequence reads CASSFTGGTEAFF.

Concerning this clone itself: The CDR3 end lies 3 residues beyond the end of the read and is filled in from the germline J gene. The chain employs TRBV6-2 or TRBV6-3 and TRBJ2-5, with a weak D call TRBD1 (6 bases). The CDR3 consists of 15 residues. Germline V gene data show CDR1 as MNHEY and CDR2 as SVGEGT. The CDR3 bases that were read are TGTGCCAGCAGTTACGTACAGGGTCCCGCTCAAACC. As protein: CASSYVQGPAQT. The full CDR3 is CASSYVQGPAQTQYF.